This T cell receptor beta chain originates from a study of blood T cell repertoires in COVID-19. Across the whole study: The cDNA or gDNA used as material had been derived from T cells, B-cell-depleted T cells, or PBMCs.

This CDR3 is 15 amino acids long. The germline V gene encodes CDR1 SGHRS and CDR2 YFSETQ. The V end was cut by 0 bases, the J end by 6 bases, with 14 bases between. This clone was seen only once. The authors' processing: Scientists estimated how many nucleated cells there were by amplifying reference gene primers. Profiled with immunoSEQ multiplex PCR; TCRdb holds only in-frame clones, not every one. The DNA was the basis for D and trimming; V, J and clone size are from that table. The table records 80,000 to 85,000 clones, roughly 88% of them present only once. This chain joins TRBV5-1 and TRBJ2-3; D is unresolved. Sequenced input: peripheral blood. The TCR was taken from a woman at least 80 years old with acute or convalescent COVID-19. CDR3 residues: CASSLAAEKRDTQYF. The CDR3 bases are TGCGCCAGCAGCTTGGCCGCGGAAAAACGGGATACGCAGTATTTT.